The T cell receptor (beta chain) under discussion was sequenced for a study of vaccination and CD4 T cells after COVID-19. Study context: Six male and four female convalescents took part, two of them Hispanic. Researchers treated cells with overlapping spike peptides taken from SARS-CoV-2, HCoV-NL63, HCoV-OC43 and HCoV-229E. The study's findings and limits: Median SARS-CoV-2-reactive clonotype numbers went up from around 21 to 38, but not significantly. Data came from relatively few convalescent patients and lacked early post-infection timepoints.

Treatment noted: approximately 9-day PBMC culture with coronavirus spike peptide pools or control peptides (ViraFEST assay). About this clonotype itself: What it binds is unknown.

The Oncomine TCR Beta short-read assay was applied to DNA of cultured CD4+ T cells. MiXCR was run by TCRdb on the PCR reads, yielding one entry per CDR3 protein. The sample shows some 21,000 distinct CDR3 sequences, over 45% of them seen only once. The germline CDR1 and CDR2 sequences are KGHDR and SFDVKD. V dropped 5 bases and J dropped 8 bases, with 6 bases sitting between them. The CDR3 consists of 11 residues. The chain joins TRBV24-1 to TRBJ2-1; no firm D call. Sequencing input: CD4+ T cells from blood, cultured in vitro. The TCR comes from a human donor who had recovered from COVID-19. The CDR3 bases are TGTGCCACCAGTGCCTTTCATGAGCAGTTCTTC. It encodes CATSAFHEQFF.